This T cell receptor beta chain was recovered during a study of cytomegalovirus exposure and HLA in healthy donors. Broader study findings: An analysis that came later showed most CMV-associated TCR beta chains appearing HLA-restricted. Sequencing depth across donors, presence/absence analyses assumed, was roughly uniform.

Primers for the PCR totalled 60 Vbeta and 13 Jbeta. The assay was immunoSEQ multiplex PCR, and TCRdb's table has in-frame clones only and misses some. The data contain about 170,000 clones, more than 70% of them singletons. Details on this clone: The antigen is unknown.

V trimming: 8 bases; J trimming: 3 bases; junction bases outside the gene matches: 4. The CDR3 covers 14 residues. Germline V gene sequence: CDR1 MNHEY, CDR2 SMNVEV (reference sequence). The chain couples TRBV27 to TRBJ2-5, with TRBD2 identical over 12 bases. This sequence originates from a girl aged 10-17 years in good health and CMV-seronegative. The sample was PBMCs. CDR3 region: CASAWTSGEETQYF. CDR3 DNA sequence: TGTGCCAGCGCCTGGACTAGCGGGGAAGAGACCCAGTACTTC.